The sequence of this T cell receptor beta chain was determined in a study of regulatory T cells in long-lasting Graves disease. Findings of the study overall: Persistent patients shared more public clonotypes (around 2,500) than newly diagnosed patients (around 1,000).

This clonotype was found many times. What it binds is unknown. CDR3-region Arm-PCR and iRepertoire HTBI primers produced the TCR beta libraries. TCRdb called the multiplex PCR reads again in MiXCR, with one record for every CDR3 protein. The data hold almost 350,000 distinct CDR3 sequences, with 15% to 20% observed a single time. Germline CDR1 SGHTA, CDR2 FQGNSA. Trimming stripped 1 base from V and 2 bases from J, with 5 bases between. The CDR3 extends over 13 amino acids. Time point denoted: persistent/refractory GD, antithyroid drugs over 5 years with positive TRAb. RNA from PBMCs was the source of the TCR library.

Material: peripheral blood mononuclear cells (PBMCs), obtained when the disease was refractory, from a patient treated with antithyroid drugs. The chain carries TRBV7-2 and TRBJ1-2; D not resolved. The receptor's source is a female donor with Graves disease. In nucleotides, the CDR3 is TGTGCCAGCAGCTTAGAACTAAACTATGGCTACACCTTC. It is translated as CASSLELNYGYTF. The variable domain in full, completed from reference TRBV7-2 and TRBJ1-2, reads GAGVSQSPSNKVTEKGKDVELRCDPISGHTALYWYRQSLGQGLEFLIYFQGNSAPDKSGLPSDRFSAERTGGSVSTLTIQRTQQEDSAVYLCASSLELNYGYTFGSGTRLTVV.